The 22 T cell receptor beta chains reported below all come from one sample, sequenced in a study of blood T cell repertoires in COVID-19. Profiled with immunoSEQ multiplex PCR; TCRdb holds only in-frame clones, not every one. The sample records some 250,000 clones, 80% to 90% being singletons. Material for sequencing was PBMCs or T cells enriched from blood (not recorded which). These receptors were collected from a man aged 40-55 years who had recovered from COVID-19.

V is TRBV6-5 and J is TRBJ2-7, with 9 positions matching TRBD1. CDR1 and CDR2 (germline): MNHEY, SVGAGI. V lost 5 bases, J lost 4 bases, and 3 bases stayed unmatched. The CDR3 consists of 13 residues. The CDR3 reads CASSPGTGYEQYF. The CDR3, as DNA: TGTGCCAGCAGTCCCGGGACAGGGTACGAGCAGTACTTC.

This clone was counted a single time. The chain joins TRBV4-3 to TRBJ2-1, with 7 bases aligning to TRBD2. This CDR3 spans 16 amino acids. Looked up from germline, CDR1 is LGHNA and CDR2 is YSLEER. V was pared by 1 base and J by 8 bases, with 11 bases of the junction left unmatched. CDR3: CASSQGLAGLSDEQFF. Here the CDR3 DNA reads TGCGCCAGCAGCCAAGGTTTAGCGGGTTTATCCGATGAGCAGTTCTTC.

The chain is built from TRBV7-9 and TRBJ1-2, with 9 bases lining up with TRBD1. Looked up from germline, CDR1 is SEHNR and CDR2 is FQNEAQ (reference sequence). This CDR3 spans 15 amino acids. V shed 5 bases, J shed 6 bases, and the junction held 10 bases outside the gene matches. This CDR3 is CASSQGDRVVHGYTF. The DNA of the CDR3 is TGTGCCAGCAGCCAAGGGGACAGGGTAGTGCATGGCTACACCTTC.

The chain carries TRBV27 and TRBJ2-1, with D tentatively TRBD1 (5 bases). This CDR3 comprises 13 residues. Trimming pared 2 bases from V and 8 bases from J, leaving 10 bases between. The germline CDR1 and CDR2 sequences are MNHEY and SMNVEV (reference sequence). CDR3 in DNA: TGTGCCAGCAGTTTACCAGGGAATCATGAGCAGTTCTTC. Amino acid sequence: CASSLPGNHEQFF.

The chain has TRBV5-1 and TRBJ1-1; 7 bases fit TRBD1. The J segment lost 1 base and the V segment lost 4 bases, leaving 4 bases of the junction unmatched. This CDR3 is built from 14 residues. Germline CDR1 reads SGHRS; CDR2 reads YFSETQ. In nucleotides, the CDR3 is TGCGCCAGCAGCCTACAGGGGAAGAACACTGAAGCTTTCTTT. It is translated as CASSLQGKNTEAFF. Full variable domain (rest looked up from reference TRBV5-1 and TRBJ1-1): KAGVTQTPRYLIKTRGQQVTLSCSPISGHRSVSWYQQTPGQGLQFLFEYFSETQRNKGNFPGRFSGRQFSNSRSEMNVSTLELGDSALYLCASSLQGKNTEAFFGQGTRLTVV.

This chain links TRBV5-5 with TRBJ2-5; D is perhaps TRBD2 (5 bases). This CDR3 spans 12 amino acids. Germline V CDR1 and CDR2: SGHKS, YYEKEE (reference sequence). Between the trimmed V and J ends, which lost 5 bases and 7 bases, there was a span of 12 bases. CDR3 in DNA: TGTGCCAGCAGAACCGGCGGGTTGACCCAGTACTTC. This encodes CASRTGGLTQYF.

This clone was seen a few times. The chain couples TRBV3-1 (or the pseudogene TRBV3-2) to TRBJ2-7, with TRBD1 identical over 9 bases. The CDR3 is 14 residues long. V shed 4 bases, J shed 3 bases, and the junction held 4 bases outside the gene matches. CDR1 LGHDT and CDR2 YNNKEL come from the germline V gene (reference sequence). The DNA for the CDR3 is TGTGCCAGCAGCCGTCGGACAGGGGACTACGAGCAGTACTTC. As protein: CASSRRTGDYEQYF.

The gene calls are TRBV19 and TRBJ2-7, with 7 nucleotides matching TRBD1. The V gene end was trimmed by 5 bases and the J gene end by 3 bases; junction bases not matched to a gene: 4. CDR3 size: 13 residues. Per the germline V gene, CDR1 is LNHDA and CDR2 is SQIVND (reference sequence). The CDR3 DNA sequence: TGTGCCAGTAGTGCGGACAGGTACTACGAGCAGTACTTC. This gives the protein CASSADRYYEQYF.

This sequence joins TRBV6-4 and TRBJ2-2; TRBD2 matches 10 bases. This CDR3 region has 16 residues. Germline V gene lookup returns CDR1 MRHNA and CDR2 SNTAGT. V was pared by 4 bases and J by 1 base, with 3 bases of the junction left unmatched. The CDR3 region is CASSVIAGGNTGELFF. The CDR3 nucleotides read TGTGCCAGCAGTGTCATAGCGGGAGGGAACACCGGGGAGCTGTTTTTT.

The chain joins TRBV6-2 or TRBV6-3 to TRBJ1-4, with TRBD1 matching 7 bases. This CDR3 has 16 amino acids. Germline loops: CDR1 MNHEY, CDR2 SVGEGT. V was clipped by 5 bases and J by 0 bases; unmatched bases: 6. CDR3 nucleotides: TGTGCCAGCAGTGACCGGGACAGCGCAACTAATGAAAAACTGTTTTTT. Amino acid sequence: CASSDRDSATNEKLFF.

The rearrangement links TRBV4-1 to TRBJ1-1; tentative D call: TRBD1 (6 bases). CDR1 MGHRA and CDR2 YSYEKL come from the germline V gene. The CDR3 runs to 14 residues. The V end lost 4 bases, the J end lost 6 bases, and 15 bases lay between the germline ends. The CDR3 nucleotides are TGCGCCAGCAGCCCCCGGGCAGGGGCTTCTGAAGCTTTCTTT. This sequence encodes CASSPRAGASEAFF.

This clone has just one count. The rearrangement uses TRBV10-2 and TRBJ2-1; 10 bases are shared with TRBD2. CDR3 length: 15 residues. The germline V gene has CDR1 WSHSY and CDR2 SAAADI. J was trimmed by 7 bases and V by 7 bases; bases with no gene match: 10. CDR3 protein: CASKDPGLARNEQFF. The CDR3 DNA reads as TGCGCCAGCAAGGATCCGGGACTAGCGCGGAATGAGCAGTTCTTC.

This clone was seen just once. The V gene is TRBV3-1 (or the pseudogene TRBV3-2), the J gene TRBJ1-2; 7 bases line up with TRBD1. CDR1 LGHDT and CDR2 YNNKEL come from the germline V gene (reference sequence). Germline trimming cut 3 bases from V and 2 bases from J; bases unmatched to any gene: 9. CDR3 length equals 16 residues. The CDR3 region has the DNA TGTGCCAGCAGCCAGTCGGGACAGATAAACAACTATGGCTACACCTTC. It encodes CASSQSGQINNYGYTF.

The chain employs TRBV5-4 and TRBJ2-3; 10 bases are shared with TRBD2. CDR1 and CDR2 (germline): SGHNT, YYREEE (reference sequence). The CDR3 has 14 residues. J lost 3 bases, V lost 2 bases, and 0 bases had no gene match. CDR3 DNA sequence: TGTGCCAGCAGCTTTAGCGGGGGGACAGATACGCAGTATTTT. It encodes CASSFSGGTDTQYF.

This clone was picked up a small number of times. J is TRBJ2-3 and V is TRBV9; D perhaps matches TRBD2 (5 bases). The CDR3 is 12 residues long. The V end lost 3 bases, the J end lost 5 bases, and 7 bases lay between the germline ends. The germline gives CDR1 SGDLS, CDR2 YYNGEE. CDR3 residues: CASSAREDTQYF. The CDR3 DNA reads as TGTGCCAGCAGCGCGAGGGAAGATACGCAGTATTTT.

The count of this clone is one. This sequence joins TRBV7-2 and TRBJ1-6; 7 nucleotides match TRBD1. Trimming took 4 bases from V and 7 from J; bases not matched to a gene: 7. The CDR3 runs to 15 residues. Germline lookup yields CDR1 SGHTA and CDR2 FQGNSA. This CDR3 reads CASSSRQGSNSPLHF. The CDR3, as DNA: TGTGCCAGCAGCTCACGACAGGGTTCCAATTCACCCCTCCACTTT.

This clone was detected once. J is TRBJ1-1 and V is TRBV6-2 or TRBV6-3; 10 bases map to TRBD1. V lost 0 bases to trimming and J lost 0 bases; unmatched junction nucleotides: 4. The CDR3 extends over 17 amino acids. From germline, CDR1 is MNHEY and CDR2 SVGEGT. This chain's CDR3 is CASSYSRQGAMNTEAFF. The DNA for the CDR3 is TGTGCCAGCAGTTACTCCCGACAGGGGGCGATGAACACTGAAGCTTTCTTT.

The gene calls are TRBV3-1 (or the pseudogene TRBV3-2) and TRBJ1-2; D possibly corresponds to TRBD1 (6 bases). The CDR3 contains 13 residues. Germline V gives CDR1 LGHDT, CDR2 YNNKEL (reference sequence). V lost 6 bases to trimming and J lost 5 bases, with 13 bases between them. The CDR3 loop is CASRTSGVYGYTF. In nucleotides, the CDR3 is TGTGCCAGCAGGACGTCAGGGGTATATGGCTACACCTTC.

V gene TRBV7-9 combines with J gene TRBJ2-1; the match to TRBD2 covers 10 bases. This CDR3 comprises 16 residues. Trimming removed 1 base from V and 7 bases from J; junction bases left unmatched: 7. Germline V gene sequence: CDR1 SEHNR, CDR2 FQNEAQ (reference sequence). The CDR3 spells CASSLGRSSGRNEQFF. As DNA, the CDR3 is TGTGCCAGCAGCTTAGGACGATCTAGCGGGAGAAATGAGCAGTTCTTC.

The rearrangement links TRBV27 to TRBJ2-1; unclear D gene. The CDR3 consists of 15 residues. Trimming pared 3 bases from V and 1 base from J, leaving 10 bases between. Germline values: CDR1 MNHEY, CDR2 SMNVEV (reference sequence). CDR3: CASSFAVRSYNEQFF. CDR3 in DNA: TGTGCCAGCAGTTTTGCGGTACGGTCCTACAATGAGCAGTTCTTC.

The V call is TRBV21-1, the J call TRBJ2-2; the table gives TRBD1 as D, unverified against the DNA. TRBV21-1 is noted as a pseudogene. The CDR3 has 18 residues. The CDR3 protein is CASSYNPPRDRGTGELFF. The CDR3 nucleotides read TGTGCCAGCAGTTACAATCCCCCCCGGGACAGGGGAACCGGGGAGCTGTTTTTT.

The V gene is TRBV19, the J gene TRBJ1-3, with D possibly being TRBD1 (6 bases). The CDR3 spans 16 residues. V lost 1 base to trimming and J lost 0 bases, with 10 bases between them. Germline V gene data show CDR1 as LNHDA and CDR2 as SQIVND (reference sequence). The CDR3 nucleotides read TGTGCCAGTAGTATAGTTTCGGGACACTCTGGAAACACCATATATTTT. Protein: CASSIVSGHSGNTIYF.